This passage covers 5 T cell receptor beta chains from one sample sequenced in a study of T-cell reconstitution after alpha-beta-depleted transplantation in children. This sample's TCRbeta library carried unique molecular identifier barcodes. One entry per CDR3 protein results from TCRdb running MiXCR on the PCR reads. The sample has over 400,000 distinct CDR3 sequences, roughly 43% seen once. The sequences come from PBMCs, collected before TCRalphabeta/CD19-depleted stem cell transplant. The receptor set was obtained from a girl aged 2 to 9 with aplastic anemia, due to receive a stem cell transplant.

The rearrangement links TRBV20-1 to TRBJ2-1, with 9 bases matching TRBD2. The V gene's germline CDR1 is DFQATT and CDR2 SNEGSKA (reference sequence). Trimming removed 3 bases from V and 2 bases from J; junction bases left unmatched: 5. This CDR3 is 15 amino acids long. In DNA form, the CDR3 reads TGCAGTGCTAGTCAGGGCGGGAGGGCCTACAATGAGCAGTTCTTC. Translating it yields CSASQGGRAYNEQFF.

V usage is TRBV5-1 and J usage is TRBJ1-2; possible D gene TRBD1, 6 bases. The ends were cut back, 8 bases at V and 4 bases at J, with 9 bases in the middle. The CDR3 loop spans 11 amino acids. CDR1 and CDR2 (germline): SGHRS, YFSETQ. CDR3 in DNA: TGCGCCAGTGTGGACAGCTATGGCTACACCTTC. It is translated as CASVDSYGYTF.

The sample holds a few counts of this clonotype. V is TRBV5-1 and J is TRBJ1-2, with TRBD1 matching over 10 bases. Per germline, CDR1 SGHRS and CDR2 YFSETQ. V trimming: 4 bases; J trimming: 4 bases; junction bases outside the gene matches: 7. CDR3 size: 15 residues. The CDR3 is CASSPRTGGGYGYTF. The CDR3 region has the DNA TGCGCCAGCAGCCCCCGGACAGGGGGAGGCTATGGCTACACCTTC. The variable domain in full, completed from reference TRBV5-1 and TRBJ1-2, reads KAGVTQTPRYLIKTRGQQVTLSCSPISGHRSVSWYQQTPGQGLQFLFEYFSETQRNKGNFPGRFSGRQFSNSRSEMNVSTLELGDSALYLCASSPRTGGGYGYTFGSGTRLTVV.

There are many counts of this clonotype. The chain uses TRBV6-5 and TRBJ2-1; D uncertain. The V end was cut by 4 bases, the J end by 0 bases, with 10 bases between. Germline V CDR1 and CDR2: MNHEY, SVGAGI. This CDR3 region has 15 residues. The CDR3: CASSWPKGSYNEQFF. In nucleotides, the CDR3 is TGTGCCAGCAGTTGGCCCAAGGGCTCCTACAATGAGCAGTTCTTC.

V is TRBV19 and J is TRBJ2-5; TRBD2 matches 14 bases. The CDR3 spans 15 residues. Looked up from germline, CDR1 is LNHDA and CDR2 is SQIVND (reference sequence). Trimming cost V 8 bases and J 5 bases; bases outside gene matches: 7. In DNA form, the CDR3 reads TGTGCCAGTGGCACCGGGACTAGCGGGAGTGAGACCCAGTACTTC. Amino acid sequence: CASGTGTSGSETQYF. Supplemented by reference TRBV19 and TRBJ2-5, the full variable domain reads DGGITQSPKYLFRKEGQNVTLSCEQNLNHDAMYWYRQDPGQGLRLIYYSQIVNDFQKGDIAEGYSVSREKKESFPLTVTSAQKNPTAFYLCASGTGTSGSETQYFGPGTRLLVL.